One sample yielded the 15 T cell receptor beta chains listed below, sequenced in a study of vaccination and CD4 T cells after COVID-19. Treatment meaning: approximately nine-day PBMC culture with coronavirus spike peptide pools or control peptides (ViraFEST assay). Antigens for these TCRs are unknown. Once obtained from cultured CD4+ T cells, the DNA was sequenced using the Oncomine TCR Beta short-read assay. Via MiXCR, TCRdb re-called the PCR reads, giving one row per CDR3 protein. Of 10,000 to 15,000 distinct CDR3 sequences listed, roughly 60% are singletons. The specimen was CD4+ T cells from blood, cultured in vitro. Receptors were obtained from a human donor who had recovered from COVID-19.

The chain uses TRBV2 and TRBJ2-2; D is ambiguous. Deletions cut 4 bases from V and 4 bases from J, with 7 bases between. Germline V gene lookup returns CDR1 SNHLY and CDR2 FYNNEI. There are 13 residues in the CDR3. The CDR3 DNA reads as TGTGCCAGCAGTGCTGGCGTCACCGGGGAGCTGTTTTTT. It specifies CASSAGVTGELFF.

Details on this clonotype: The germline gene is not matched at one end of the junction; a read error may be the cause. The V gene is TRBV20-1, the J gene TRBJ2-1; 10 positions match TRBD2. Germline V gives CDR1 DFQATT, CDR2 SNEGSKA (reference sequence). This CDR3 spans 13 amino acids. This chain's CDR3 is CSASSLAGVERFF. The DNA of the CDR3 is TGCAGTGCTAGCTCGCTAGCGGGAGTTGAGCGGTTCTTC.

The V gene is TRBV6-5, the J gene TRBJ1-5; D gene ambiguous. Between the trimmed V and J ends, which lost 4 bases and 0 bases, there was a span of 10 bases. The CDR3 contains 15 residues. Germline CDR1 is MNHEY and CDR2 is SVGAGI. The CDR3 DNA reads TGTGCCAGCAGTTTTGCCAGATATAGCAATCAGCCCCAGCATTTT. Protein: CASSFARYSNQPQHF.

The chain joins TRBV6-2 or TRBV6-3 to TRBJ1-5, with no clear D. Germline loops: CDR1 MNHEY, CDR2 SVGEGT. Trimming left V 7 bases short and J 9 bases short, with 25 bases between. This CDR3 has 16 amino acids. In DNA, the CDR3 is TGTGCCAGCACTATTGGTCGGGGTACGGGCGTCGGGCCCCAGCATTTT. Translating it yields CASTIGRGTGVGPQHF.

The chain joins TRBV15 to TRBJ2-3; TRBD1 is a possible D gene (8 bases). The CDR3 consists of 21 residues. Germline CDR1 and CDR2: LNHNV and YYDKDF (reference sequence). V was pared by 0 bases and J by 1 base, with 26 bases between. In DNA form, the CDR3 reads TGTGCCACCAGCAGAGATCCGTGGCAGGGGGCTTGGGCGGGAGGCACAGATACGCAGTATTTT. Translation: CATSRDPWQGAWAGGTDTQYF.

The chain joins TRBV14 to TRBJ2-2; the D gene is possibly TRBD1 (5 bases). This CDR3 comprises 12 residues. Per the germline V gene, CDR1 is SGHDN and CDR2 is FVKESK. V dropped 4 bases and J dropped 7 bases, with 7 bases sitting between them. The CDR3 region has the DNA TGTGCCAGCAGCCCCCAGGGCGGGGAGCTGTTTTTT. Protein: CASSPQGGELFF.

This clonotype was observed a handful of times. CDR3 sequence: CASSDIGLNSDTQYF. In DNA form, the CDR3 reads TGTGCCAGCAGTGACATCGGGCTTAATTCAGATACGCAGTATTTT. The chain is built from TRBV27 and TRBJ2-3; D gene uncertain. The germline V gene has CDR1 MNHEY and CDR2 SMNVEV (reference sequence). The CDR3 is 15 residues long. Trimming removed 5 bases at V and 4 bases at J, with 16 bases between.

The chain carries TRBV5-4 and TRBJ1-1, with 8 bases aligning to TRBD1. There are 15 residues in the CDR3. Germline V lookup: CDR1 SGHNT, CDR2 YYREEE (reference sequence). With 3 bases clipped from V and 3 bases from J, the junction kept 7 bases outside the gene matches. DNA for the CDR3: TGTGCCAGCAGCTCTACAGGGGGAGAAGACACTGAAGCTTTCTTT. Translation gives CASSSTGGEDTEAFF. The full variable domain, its missing parts supplied by reference TRBV5-4 and TRBJ1-1, is ETGVTQSPTHLIKTRGQQVTLRCSSQSGHNTVSWYQQALGQGPQFIFQYYREEENGRGNFPPRFSGLQFPNYSSELNVNALELDDSALYLCASSSTGGEDTEAFFGQGTRLTVV.

This sequence joins TRBV7-3 and TRBJ1-1; 7 bases map to TRBD1. CDR1 and CDR2 from the germline V gene are SGHTA and FQGTGA. This CDR3 comprises 16 residues. J gave up 8 bases and V 4 bases, and 16 bases lay outside the gene matches. In nucleotides, the CDR3 is TGTGCCAGCAGCTCGGATGGAAACAGGGGACGTTTCGAAGCTTTCTTT. Protein sequence: CASSSDGNRGRFEAFF.

This chain joins TRBV21-1 and TRBJ2-1; TRBD2 is taken as the D call from the table, unchecked against the DNA. TRBV21-1 is flagged as a pseudogene. This CDR3 comprises 18 residues. The CDR3 sequence is CASSSQGLAGPSYNEQFF. DNA of the CDR3: TGTGCCAGCAGCTCCCAGGGGCTAGCGGGCCCCTCCTACAATGAGCAGTTCTTC.

The chain employs TRBV20-1 and TRBJ2-1; 8 nucleotides align to TRBD2. Trimming removed 6 bases from V and 1 base from J; junction bases left unmatched: 8. This CDR3 contains 15 residues. Germline V CDR1 and CDR2: DFQATT, SNEGSKA (reference sequence). The CDR3, as DNA: TGCAGTGCGATTCCGGGACTAGAATCCTACAATGAGCAGTTCTTC. This translates into CSAIPGLESYNEQFF.

This clonotype was detected only a few times. Here the CDR3 reads CATSSEANTYNQPQHF. The CDR3 DNA reads as TGTGCCACCAGCAGCGAGGCCAACACTTACAATCAGCCCCAGCATTTT. The rearrangement links TRBV15 to TRBJ1-5, with D unresolved. This CDR3 contains 16 residues. CDR1 and CDR2 from the germline V gene are LNHNV and YYDKDF (reference sequence). Trimming removed 3 bases at V and 3 bases at J, with 15 bases between.

This clonotype was detected only a few times. The chain couples TRBV2 to TRBJ2-3; 11 bases are a match to TRBD2. The CDR3 sequence is 15 residues long. Germline V CDR1 and CDR2: SNHLY, FYNNEI. J lost 2 bases, V lost 4 bases, and 2 bases had no gene match. This CDR3 reads CASSGGLAATDTQYF. The CDR3 DNA sequence: TGTGCCAGCAGTGGGGGACTAGCGGCCACAGATACGCAGTATTTT. Together with reference TRBV2 and TRBJ2-3, the CDR3 gives the full variable domain: EPEVTQTPSHQVTQMGQEVILRCVPISNHLYFYWYRQILGQKVEFLVSFYNNEISEKSEIFDDQFSVERPDGSNFTLKIRSTKLEDSAMYFCASSGGLAATDTQYFGPGTRLTVL.

The V call is TRBV20-1, the J call TRBJ2-3; 12 bases are shared with TRBD2. The CDR3 totals 14 residues. V was pared by 5 bases and J by 1 base, with 1 base of the junction left unmatched. Germline values: CDR1 DFQATT, CDR2 SNEGSKA (reference sequence). The CDR3 loop is CSALAGGRTDTQYF. The CDR3 region has the DNA TGCAGTGCTCTAGCGGGAGGGCGCACAGATACGCAGTATTTT.

The chain recombines TRBV30 with TRBJ1-6, with D unresolved. Germline CDR1 GTSNPN, CDR2 SVGIG (reference sequence). V lost 4 bases and J 7 bases, leaving 5 bases between the germline ends. The CDR3 is made up of 11 amino acids. The CDR3 sequence is CAWTENSPLHF. CDR3 DNA sequence: TGTGCCTGGACCGAGAATTCACCCCTCCACTTT.